This is a list of T cell receptor beta chains from one sample in a study of shared T cell receptors in the human thymus. Assay: immunoSEQ multiplex PCR; the TCRdb copy retains only in-frame clones and omits some. The sample has over 650,000 clones, around 87% seen once. The same sample was also studied in work on human thymus T cells.

The sequenced sample was thymocytes. Receptors were obtained from a boy younger than two with a congenital heart defect. Each CDR3 is given with its conserved first and last residue. The D gene is left open where the match is weak. Where a row states a size, it is once, few, many or the class of an expanded clone; other rows omit it.

v_gene	j_gene	abundance	d_gene	CDR3aa	CDR3nt
TRBV11-2	TRBJ2-3	NA	NA	CASSLAFGLRSTDTQYF	TGTGCCAGCAGCTTAGCCTTTGGACTCCGAAGCACAGATACGCAGTATTTT
TRBV4-1	TRBJ2-7	NA	NA	CASSPQGGRSSYEQYF	TGCGCCAGCAGCCCTCAGGGGGGTAGGAGCTCCTACGAGCAGTACTTC
TRBV2	TRBJ2-5	NA	NA	CASRTCNYQETQYF	TGTGCCAGCAGAACGTGTAACTACCAAGAGACCCAGTACTTC
TRBV28	TRBJ1-3	NA	TRBD1	CASKNAEQGAGGNTIYF	TGTGCCAGCAAAAATGCGGAACAGGGGGCTGGTGGAAACACCATATATTTT
TRBV11-3	TRBJ2-5	NA	TRBD2	CASSLGLAGVKETQYF	TGTGCCAGCAGCTTAGGACTAGCGGGAGTGAAGGAGACCCAGTACTTC
TRBV4-3	TRBJ1-1	NA	NA	CASSQDRHENTEAFF	TGCGCCAGCAGCCAAGATAGACACGAGAACACTGAAGCTTTCTTT
TRBV7-9	TRBJ2-1	NA	NA	CASSLAYEQFF	TGTGCCAGCAGCTTAGCCTATGAGCAGTTCTTC
TRBV4-3	TRBJ2-3	once	NA	CASSQETEKHIPDTDTQYF	TGCGCCAGCAGCCAAGAGACAGAGAAACACATTCCCGACACAGATACGCAGTATTTT
TRBV6-4	TRBJ2-2	NA	TRBD2	CASRGGANTGELFF	TGTGCCAGTCGGGGGGGAGCGAACACCGGGGAGCTGTTTTTT
TRBV9	TRBJ2-5	NA	TRBD2	CASSVTSGRGETQYF	TGTGCCAGCAGCGTAACTAGCGGGAGGGGGGAGACCCAGTACTTC
TRBV6-5	TRBJ1-6	NA	NA	CASSGDKQYNSPLHF	TGTGCCAGCAGTGGGGACAAACAATATAATTCACCCCTCCACTTT
TRBV27	TRBJ1-4	NA	NA	CASSLSETAIREKLFF	TGTGCCAGCAGTTTATCGGAGACGGCAATCCGTGAAAAACTGTTTTTT
TRBV28	TRBJ1-5	NA	NA	CASRNGGAPSNQPQHF	TGTGCCAGCAGGAATGGTGGGGCACCTAGCAATCAGCCCCAGCATTTT
TRBV28	TRBJ2-3	NA	TRBD2	CASSLAPSGRGGNTQYF	TGTGCCAGCAGTTTAGCTCCCTCCGGGAGGGGGGGTAATACGCAGTATTTT
TRBV5-1	TRBJ1-4	few	TRBD1	CASSLGTGRKLFF	TGCGCCAGCAGCTTGGGGACAGGGAGAAAACTGTTTTTT
TRBV7-9	TRBJ2-1	NA	TRBD2	CASSNRTSGRPNEQFF	TGTGCCAGCAGCAACAGGACTAGCGGGAGACCTAATGAGCAGTTCTTC
TRBV7-3	TRBJ2-6	NA	NA	CASSSSSGANVLTF	TGTGCCAGCAGCTCGAGCTCTGGGGCCAACGTCCTGACTTTC
TRBV28	TRBJ1-3	NA	NA	CASSNPRDSGNTIYF	TGTGCCAGCAGCAACCCCAGGGACTCTGGAAACACCATATATTTT
TRBV6-4	TRBJ2-2	NA	TRBD2	CASSGDYNTGELFF	TGTGCCAGCAGTGGGGACTACAACACCGGGGAGCTGTTTTTT
TRBV5-4	TRBJ2-1	few	NA	CASSLYPSRYNEQFF	TGTGCCAGCAGCTTGTATCCTAGCCGCTACAATGAGCAGTTCTTC
TRBV18	TRBJ1-2	NA	NA	CASSPGAGYGYTF	TGTGCCAGCTCACCTGGGGCCGGCTATGGCTACACCTTC
TRBV7-3	TRBJ1-3	NA	TRBD1	CASSLGQGAGNTIYF	TGTGCCAGCAGCTTGGGACAGGGGGCTGGAAACACCATATATTTT
TRBV28	TRBJ2-4	NA	NA	CASSTRGLAKNIQYF	TGTGCCAGCAGTACCCGGGGTCTAGCCAAAAACATTCAGTACTTC
TRBV4-1	TRBJ2-6	NA	NA	CASSQAPTDSGANVLTF	TGCGCCAGCAGCCAAGCCCCTACAGATTCTGGGGCCAACGTCCTGACTTTC
TRBV30	TRBJ1-2	NA	NA	CAWSLPPKTGLGGHTF	TGTGCCTGGAGTCTTCCGCCCAAGACAGGTCTCGGTGGCCACACCTTC
TRBV5-5	TRBJ1-1	NA	NA	CASSFPGQYTEAFF	TGTGCCAGCAGCTTCCCTGGGCAGTACACTGAAGCTTTCTTT
TRBV2	TRBJ1-1	NA	NA	CASRNTGRPEAFF	TGTGCCAGCAGGAATACAGGGAGACCTGAAGCTTTCTTT
TRBV4-3	TRBJ1-1	NA	TRBD1	CASSQISQGAGREETEAFF	TGCGCCAGCAGCCAAATTTCTCAGGGGGCGGGGAGGGAAGAGACTGAAGCTTTCTTT
TRBV28	TRBJ1-5	few	NA	CASTPQSNQPQHF	TGTGCCAGCACCCCACAGAGCAATCAGCCCCAGCATTTT
TRBV27	TRBJ2-5	NA	TRBD1	CASRSVWDRVGAEQYF	TGTGCCAGCAGATCCGTTTGGGACAGGGTGGGTGCTGAGCAGTACTTC
TRBV25-1	TRBJ2-7	NA	NA	CASSESTESPSYEQYF	TGTGCCAGCAGTGAGTCGACAGAGTCACCATCCTACGAGCAGTACTTC
TRBV4-3	TRBJ2-3	NA	TRBD1	CASSPRAGGWTDTQYF	TGCGCCAGCAGCCCGCGCGCAGGGGGCTGGACAGATACGCAGTATTTT
TRBV28	TRBJ1-6	NA	NA	CASRATGNSPLHF	TGTGCCAGCAGGGCTACAGGGAACTCACCCCTCCACTTT
TRBV4-3	TRBJ1-2	NA	NA	CASSHTPETGGYTF	TGCGCCAGCAGCCATACCCCCGAAACCGGTGGCTACACCTTC
TRBV28	TRBJ1-1	NA	NA	CASDGGTRAEAFF	TGTGCCAGCGACGGCGGCACGCGCGCTGAAGCTTTCTTT
TRBV7-2	TRBJ2-7	NA	TRBD2	CASTLRLAGLWDYEQYF	TGTGCCAGCACTCTCCGACTAGCGGGACTGTGGGACTACGAGCAGTACTTC
TRBV25-1	TRBJ2-3	once	NA	CASSVSGGTDTQYF	TGTGCCAGCAGTGTTAGCGGTGGCACAGATACGCAGTATTTT
TRBV7-6	TRBJ2-5	few	TRBD2	CASSLVGGPSGAHTKETQYF	TGTGCCAGCAGCTTAGTCGGCGGGCCTAGCGGAGCTCATACGAAAGAGACCCAGTACTTC
TRBV5-1	TRBJ2-7	NA	TRBD1	CASSFGQSCNIVGTGSPCYEQYF	TGCGCCAGCAGCTTCGGTCAAAGCTGTAACATTGTGGGGACAGGGTCTCCTTGCTACGAGCAGTACTTC
TRBV18	TRBJ2-7	NA	NA	CASSQGTPADYEQYF	TGTGCCAGCTCACAAGGGACTCCCGCCGACTACGAGCAGTACTTC
TRBV27	TRBJ2-1	NA	NA	CASSFRRDPYNEQFF	TGTGCCAGCAGTTTTAGGCGGGATCCCTACAATGAGCAGTTCTTC
TRBV5-4	TRBJ2-1	NA	TRBD2	CASSLGLAGATNYNEQFF	TGTGCCAGCAGCTTGGGACTAGCGGGCGCAACGAATTACAATGAGCAGTTCTTC
TRBV12-2	TRBJ2-3	NA	NA	CASRSTDTQYF	TGTGCAAGTCGTTCAACAGATACGCAGTATTTT
TRBV25-1	TRBJ1-2	NA	NA	CASSSGGTHGYTF	TGTGCCAGCAGTTCCGGGGGGACCCATGGCTACACCTTC
TRBV27	TRBJ1-1	NA	NA	CASSPPGSTEAFF	TGTGCCAGCAGTCCCCCAGGGTCCACTGAAGCTTTCTTT
TRBV5-1	TRBJ2-1	NA	TRBD1	CASSRPGQGASYNEQFF	TGCGCCAGCAGTCGACCGGGACAGGGGGCTTCTTACAATGAGCAGTTCTTC
TRBV19	TRBJ1-5	NA	TRBD1	CASSIREAGGPLNQPQHF	TGTGCCAGTAGTATAAGGGAGGCAGGGGGCCCCCTCAATCAGCCCCAGCATTTT
TRBV9	TRBJ1-5	NA	NA	CASSVDGGGNQPQHF	TGTGCCAGCAGCGTAGACGGGGGTGGCAATCAGCCCCAGCATTTT
TRBV19	TRBJ2-2	NA	NA	CASTSQGAGELFF	TGTGCCAGTACCTCACAGGGAGCCGGGGAGCTGTTTTTT
TRBV27	TRBJ1-5	NA	TRBD1	CASSFSGQGAGEPQHF	TGTGCCAGCAGTTTCTCGGGACAGGGTGCCGGAGAGCCCCAGCATTTT
TRBV6-6	TRBJ2-3	few	NA	CASTLWSADTQYF	TGTGCCAGCACCCTTTGGAGTGCAGATACGCAGTATTTT
TRBV15	TRBJ1-5	NA	NA	CATSRLNWAGNQRGQPQHF	TGTGCCACCAGCAGACTCAACTGGGCCGGGAACCAGAGAGGTCAGCCCCAGCATTTT
TRBV11-3	TRBJ1-2	NA	NA	CASSKTGPWSSYGYTF	TGTGCCAGCAGCAAGACAGGACCCTGGTCTAGCTATGGCTACACCTTC
TRBV25-1	TRBJ1-1	few	NA	CASRPNRAYTEAFF	TGTGCCAGCAGACCTAATCGAGCATACACTGAAGCTTTCTTT